A single sample is the source of the 27 T cell receptor beta chains below, sequenced in a study of lung T cells in sarcoidosis with Löfgren's syndrome. TCRdb redid the calling of the reads with MiXCR, one entry per CDR3 protein. Of some 65,000 distinct CDR3 sequences in the sample, 21% were seen once. The sample was CD4+ T cells from PBMCs. The source is a human donor with sarcoidosis (Löfgren's syndrome or another form), or a control subject (not recorded which).

The table lists this clonotype with many counts. The genes are TRBV20-1 and TRBJ2-1; 8 bases align to TRBD2. The V and J ends lost 5 bases and 2 bases, in that order; junction bases with no gene match: 2. Germline V gene data show CDR1 as DFQATT and CDR2 as SNEGSKA (reference sequence). There are 13 residues in the CDR3. Here the CDR3 reads CSARSGTYNEQFF. In nucleotides, the CDR3 is TGCAGTGCTCGTAGCGGGACCTACAATGAGCAGTTCTTC.

This clonotype was seen repeatedly, ten times or more. This chain joins TRBV24-1 and TRBJ2-1; 9 bases line up with TRBD1. The CDR3 has 15 residues. J gave up 6 bases and V 6 bases, and 8 bases lay outside the gene matches. The germline gives CDR1 KGHDR, CDR2 SFDVKD. The chain's CDR3 is CATSQSGTGPNEQFF. CDR3 coding DNA: TGTGCCACCAGTCAATCCGGGACAGGGCCCAATGAGCAGTTCTTC.

There are a few counts of this clonotype. J is TRBJ2-2 and V is TRBV7-3; 10 positions agree with TRBD2. The trim removed 1 base at V and 5 bases at J, leaving 1 base unmatched. Germline V gene sequence: CDR1 SGHTA, CDR2 FQGTGA. CDR3 length: 15 amino acids. The DNA of the CDR3 is TGTGCCAGCAGCTTAAAGACTAGCGGGACCGGGGAGCTGTTTTTT. Translated, it gives CASSLKTSGTGELFF.

Note on this clonotype: This could be a read error, since a much larger clone is one nucleotide away. The chain is built from TRBV6-2 or TRBV6-3 and TRBJ2-1; D is undetermined. This CDR3 is 13 amino acids long. CDR1 MNHEY and CDR2 SVGEGT come from the germline V gene. In DNA form, the CDR3 reads TGTGCCAGCAGTTACTCGCGTGATAATGTGCAGTTCTTC. Its protein is CASSYSRDNVQFF.

This clonotype was seen many times. This CDR3 is CASSSGLASNEQFF. DNA of the CDR3: TGTGCCAGCAGCTCGGGACTAGCGAGCAATGAGCAGTTCTTC. The rearrangement uses TRBV7-6 and TRBJ2-1, with TRBD2 identical over 10 bases. Germline V gene lookup returns CDR1 SGHVS and CDR2 FNYEAQ. The CDR3 is 14 residues long. V shed 4 bases and J 6 bases; nucleotides not matched to a gene: 3. Combining the CDR3 with reference TRBV7-6 and TRBJ2-1 gives the whole variable domain GAGVSQSPRYKVTKRGQDVALRCDPISGHVSLYWYRQALGQGPEFLTYFNYEAQQDKSGLPNDRFSAERPEGSISTLTIQRTEQRDSAMYRCASSSGLASNEQFFGPGTRLTVL.

The V gene is TRBV12-3 or TRBV12-4, the J gene TRBJ2-1, with unresolved D. The V end lost 5 bases, the J end lost 5 bases, and 16 bases lay between the germline ends. This CDR3 is 15 amino acids long. CDR3 residues: CASSRKTIVDNEQFF. CDR3 coding DNA: TGTGCCAGCAGTCGAAAAACGATAGTAGACAATGAGCAGTTCTTC.

With regard to this clonotype: A much larger clone lies a single base off, so this may be a read error. V usage is TRBV20-1 and J usage is TRBJ1-3; 9 nucleotides align to TRBD1. This CDR3 has 12 residues. Germline CDR1 reads DFQATT; CDR2 reads SNEGSKA (reference sequence). CDR3 DNA sequence: TGCAGTGCCGTGGGACAGGGAAGCACCATATATTTT. Residues: CSAVGQGSTIYF.

In its sample, this clonotype was seen many times. V and J are TRBV20-1 and TRBJ2-1, with D unresolved. This CDR3 has 11 amino acids. With 8 bases removed from V and 0 bases from J, the gap between germline ends came to 5 bases. In germline, CDR1 is DFQATT, CDR2 SNEGSKA (reference sequence). The CDR3 bases are TGCAGTCCCTCCTCCTACAATGAGCAGTTCTTC. It specifies CSPSSYNEQFF.

The chain recombines TRBV7-7 with TRBJ2-5; D is undetermined. The CDR3 is made up of 16 amino acids. Germline V gene data show CDR1 as SSHAT and CDR2 as FNYEAQ (reference sequence). V was shortened by 2 bases and J by 3 bases, with 16 bases between the two germline ends. This CDR3 reads CASSLLNRLDEETQYF. CDR3 coding DNA: TGTGCCAGCAGCTTATTGAACAGACTTGATGAAGAGACCCAGTACTTC.

This clonotype came up a few times. The chain joins TRBV5-4 to TRBJ1-1; TRBD1 is a possible D gene (5 bases). The V gene's germline CDR1 is SGHNT and CDR2 YYREEE (reference sequence). The CDR3 runs 15 residues. The V and J ends lost 1 base and 5 bases respectively, with 15 bases between them. CDR3: CASSLPGTRGTEAFF. As DNA, the CDR3 is TGTGCCAGCAGCTTGCCTGGGACCCGTGGTACTGAAGCTTTCTTT.

This clonotype was found a few times. The chain couples TRBV29-1 to TRBJ2-1; D might be TRBD1 (6 bases). V shed 3 bases and J shed 6 bases, with 18 bases lying between them. The CDR3 is 15 amino acids. Germline-derived CDR1 and CDR2 are SQVTM and ANQGSEA. The DNA of the CDR3 is TGCAGCGTTGAGGTGGGGGCGTTGGTGAGCAATGAGCAGTTCTTC. Translating it yields CSVEVGALVSNEQFF.

This clonotype was recorded many times. This chain connects TRBV28 to TRBJ1-5; TRBD1 matches at 10 bases. Germline CDR1 MDHEN, CDR2 SYDVKM. CDR3 length: 13 residues. V was clipped by 8 bases and J by 3 bases; unmatched bases: 1. CDR3 protein: CASGTGVNQPQHF. In DNA, the CDR3 is TGTGCCAGCGGGACAGGGGTCAATCAGCCCCAGCATTTT.

This clonotype was counted at least ten times. For the CDR3, the DNA is TGTGCCAGCAGCCTACGGGTCCCTGGGTTGAACACTGAAGCTTTCTTT. Translated: CASSLRVPGLNTEAFF. V gene TRBV6-1 combines with J gene TRBJ1-1; D gene uncertain. V dropped 6 bases and J dropped 0 bases, with 17 bases sitting between them. The CDR3 runs 16 residues. Germline V gives CDR1 MNHNS, CDR2 SASEGT.

This clonotype was seen at least ten times. This chain uses TRBV28 with TRBJ1-1, with D hard to call. The CDR3 has 13 residues. Germline values: CDR1 MDHEN, CDR2 SYDVKM. The CDR3 DNA sequence: TGTGTCTCCAGTCGGAGGCTGAACACTGAAGCTTTCTTT. Translated: CVSSRRLNTEAFF.

Turning to this clonotype: This may be a read error: a much more frequent sequence differs by one nucleotide. The chain uses TRBV18 and TRBJ1-1; D unclear. Germline V gene data show CDR1 as KGHSH and CDR2 as LQKENI. V lost 6 bases, J lost 3 bases, and 11 bases lay in between. The CDR3 has 13 residues. As DNA, the CDR3 is TGTGCCAGCTCCCCGACACTGTACACTGAAGCTTTCTTT. Translation: CASSPTLYTEAFF.

This clonotype appeared a few times. The genes are TRBV20-1 and TRBJ2-3; D is ambiguous. The V gene lost 0 bases and the J gene lost 0 bases, with 10 bases spanning the gap. The V gene's germline CDR1 is DFQATT and CDR2 SNEGSKA (reference sequence). The CDR3 is 15 residues long. The CDR3 DNA sequence: TGCAGTGCTAGAGACCCCCACGGTAGCACAGATACGCAGTATTTT. This translates into CSARDPHGSTDTQYF.

This sequence joins TRBV3-1 and TRBJ2-1; 10 bases are a match to TRBD2. V shed 4 bases and J 6 bases; nucleotides not matched to a gene: 9. This CDR3 has 16 amino acids. Germline V gene lookup returns CDR1 LGHDT and CDR2 YNNKEL (reference sequence). The CDR3 DNA sequence: TGTGCCAGCAGCCCTCATAGCGGGGGGCCCTCCAATGAGCAGTTCTTC. Translating gives CASSPHSGGPSNEQFF.

In this sample, this clonotype turned up a few times. This chain joins TRBV12-5 and TRBJ1-1, with 8 positions matching TRBD1. The junction had 14 bases not matched to a gene; V was cut back by 0 bases and J by 11 bases. The CDR3 totals 16 residues. CDR1 and CDR2 (germline): LGHNT, FRNRAP. CDR3 sequence (DNA): TGTGCTAGTGGTTTGGTACTCGGGACAGGTTCCCCCGAGGCTTTCTTT. Translation gives CASGLVLGTGSPEAFF.

CDR3: CSARRSSSSYNEQFF. CDR3 coding DNA: TGCAGTGCTCGACGTAGCTCGAGCTCCTACAATGAGCAGTTCTTC. The chain couples TRBV20-1 to TRBJ2-1, with D unclear. V was clipped by 5 bases and J by 0 bases, with 14 bases between them. The CDR3 sequence is 15 residues long. The germline V gene encodes CDR1 DFQATT and CDR2 SNEGSKA (reference sequence).

In its sample, this clonotype was seen a few times. The junction differs from germline at one of its ends, possibly a read error. The chain uses TRBV6-2 or TRBV6-3 and TRBJ2-7, with 8 bases matching TRBD1. This CDR3 is built from 15 residues. Looked up from germline, CDR1 is MNHEY and CDR2 is SVGEGT. CDR3 loop: CASSPWDRFDYVQYF. CDR3 DNA: TGTGCCAGCAGCCCCTGGGACAGGTTTGACTACGTGCAGTACTTC.

This clonotype was observed at least ten times. V and J are TRBV28 and TRBJ1-3, with no clear D. Per germline, CDR1 MDHEN and CDR2 SYDVKM. V was shortened by 8 bases and J by 2 bases, with 10 bases between the two germline ends. The CDR3 has 13 residues. The CDR3 loop reads CASAFGAGNTIYF. The CDR3 bases are TGTGCCAGCGCTTTCGGGGCTGGAAACACCATATATTTT.

This clonotype has a count of ten or more. The chain is built from TRBV6-6 and TRBJ1-1, with a weak D call TRBD1 (5 bases). The CDR3 is 14 residues long. The V gene lost 2 bases and the J gene lost 4 bases, with 11 bases spanning the gap. Germline V CDR1 and CDR2: MNHNY, SVGAGI (reference sequence). CDR3 DNA: TGTGCCAGCAGTTACGCCAGGGTGGCCACTGAAGCTTTCTTT. This codes for CASSYARVATEAFF.

This clonotype was seen only a few times. The rearrangement uses TRBV7-2 and TRBJ2-3, with 8 bases fitting TRBD2. The germline CDR1 and CDR2 sequences are SGHTA and FQGNSA. The CDR3 loop spans 14 amino acids. The junction had 12 bases not matched to a gene; V was cut back by 7 bases and J by 9 bases. CDR3 in DNA: TGTGCCAGCACACGGGGACTAGTAGGAACCACGCAGTATTTT. This sequence encodes CASTRGLVGTTQYF.

This rearrangement joins TRBV28 to TRBJ2-6, with 8 bases fitting TRBD2. The V gene's germline CDR1 is MDHEN and CDR2 SYDVKM. This CDR3 comprises 17 residues. J gave up 4 bases and V 3 bases, and 8 bases lay outside the gene matches. CDR3 amino acids: CASSFPGGGDGANVLTF. The CDR3 DNA reads as TGTGCCAGCAGTTTTCCCGGGGGGGGCGACGGGGCCAACGTCCTGACTTTC. The whole variable domain, remainder taken from reference TRBV28 and TRBJ2-6, is DVKVTQSSRYLVKRTGEKVFLECVQDMDHENMFWYRQDPGLGLRLIYFSYDVKMKEKGDIPEGYSVSREKKERFSLILESASTNQTSMYLCASSFPGGGDGANVLTFGAGSRLTVL.

For this clonotype: A much larger clone is a single base away; this may be a read error. In this CDR3 the conserved last residue, phenylalanine or tryptophan, is missing, so a read error is likely. The chain recombines TRBV20-1 with TRBJ2-7; 8 bases line up with TRBD1. V was clipped by 6 bases and J by 5 bases; unmatched bases: 9. Germline V gene lookup returns CDR1 DFQATT and CDR2 SNEGSKA (reference sequence). CDR3 size: 13 residues. CDR3 sequence (DNA): TGCAGTGCCGTAACCGGACAGGGAGACGAGCAGTACTTA. Its translation: CSAVTGQGDEQYL.

At least ten counts were recorded for this clonotype. The rearrangement links TRBV6-1 to TRBJ2-1; TRBD2 is a possible D gene (5 bases). From germline, CDR1 is MNHNS and CDR2 SASEGT. Trimming shortened V by 8 bases and J by 2 bases, and 19 bases separated the two germline ends. The CDR3 totals 16 residues. CDR3 DNA: TGTGCCAGCGGGTCAGAAAGACTACCCCCCTACAATGAGCAGTTCTTC. Translating gives CASGSERLPPYNEQFF.

To note about this clonotype: This clone may be a read error of a much larger clone one base away. The J gene is TRBJ2-6, the V gene TRBV27; D might be TRBD1 or TRBD2, each matching 5 bases. CDR1 and CDR2 from the germline V gene are MNHEY and SMNVEV (reference sequence). The CDR3 extends over 15 amino acids. The CDR3 nucleotides are TGTGCCAGCAGTTCAGCAGGGCTCGGGGCCGACGTCCTGACTTTC. It translates to CASSSAGLGADVLTF. The full variable domain, its missing parts supplied by reference TRBV27 and TRBJ2-6, is EAQVTQNPRYLITVTGKKLTVTCSQNMNHEYMSWYRQDPGLGLRQIYYSMNVEVTDKGDVPEGYKVSRKEKRNFPLILESPSPNQTSLYFCASSSAGLGADVLTFGAGSRLTVL.